These 25 T cell receptor beta chains share one sample of origin, sequenced in a study of CD8+ T cells in alopecia areata. In each case, RNA was isolated and then reverse transcribed into cDNA as the sequencing template. TCRdb's table, derived via immunoSEQ multiplex PCR, lists solely in-frame clones and lacks some. The data contain 95,000 to 120,000 clones, 45% to 70% of them seen just once; the ten biggest clones take up about 20%. The sample was CD8+ T cells sorted from blood. These receptors all stem from a human donor in good health.

This chain connects TRBV5-6 to TRBJ2-7; the D call may be TRBD1 or TRBD2 (5 bases each). Looked up from germline, CDR1 is SGHDT and CDR2 is YYEEEE. The ends were cut back, 4 bases at V and 3 bases at J, with 14 bases in the middle. The CDR3 contains 14 residues. The chain's CDR3 is CASSQGTVLYEQYF. The CDR3 nucleotides read TGTGCCAGCAGCCAAGGGACGGTACTCTACGAGCAGTACTTC.

The J gene is TRBJ1-2, the V gene TRBV28; 8 positions agree with TRBD1. CDR3 length: 14 amino acids. J gave up 9 bases and V 8 bases, and 14 bases lay outside the gene matches. CDR1 and CDR2 (germline): MDHEN, SYDVKM. The CDR3 loop reads CASAYRGVIESYTF. Here the CDR3 DNA reads TGTGCCAGCGCCTACAGGGGGGTGATAGAGAGCTACACCTTC.

The gene calls are TRBV29-1 and TRBJ2-2; 8 bases align to TRBD1. V lost 3 bases, J lost 9 bases, and 6 bases stayed unmatched. The CDR3 covers 13 residues. Germline V gives CDR1 SQVTM, CDR2 ANQGSEA. The DNA of the CDR3 is TGCAGCGTTGAGTCAGGGGGCAGCCGGGAGCTGTTTTTT. Translating gives CSVESGGSRELFF.

The chain is built from TRBV30 and TRBJ2-7; D is tentatively TRBD1 or TRBD2 (5 bases each). This CDR3 region has 13 residues. Germline V gene data show CDR1 as GTSNPN and CDR2 as SVGIG (reference sequence). The V gene lost 0 bases and the J gene lost 2 bases, with 8 bases spanning the gap. CDR3 in amino acids: CAWSVGAAYEQYF. As DNA, the CDR3 is TGTGCCTGGAGTGTCGGGGCAGCCTACGAGCAGTACTTC.

Written as DNA, the CDR3 is TGTGCCAGCAGCACCGGGACTAGCGGGGGGGATTCCCCTTTCAGCACAGATACGCAGTATTTT. Translating gives CASSTGTSGGDSPFSTDTQYF. The gene calls are TRBV13 and TRBJ2-3, with 16 bases fitting TRBD2. The germline V gene has CDR1 PRHDT and CDR2 FYEKMQ (reference sequence). The V gene end was trimmed by 5 bases and the J gene end by 0 bases; junction bases not matched to a gene: 14. This CDR3 has 21 residues.

The rearrangement uses TRBV29-1 and TRBJ2-5; 12 nucleotides align to TRBD2. CDR1 and CDR2 from the germline V gene are SQVTM and ANQGSEA. The CDR3 loop spans 15 amino acids. J was trimmed by 1 base and V by 7 bases; bases with no gene match: 7. The CDR3 nucleotides read TGCAGCGCCGGCAGGACTAGCGGGGTCCAAGAGACCCAGTACTTC. Protein: CSAGRTSGVQETQYF.

The chain uses TRBV5-1 and TRBJ2-3; D tentatively reads TRBD1 or TRBD2 (5 bases each). The CDR3 loop spans 17 amino acids. The germline gives CDR1 SGHRS, CDR2 YFSETQ. V lost 4 bases, J lost 0 bases, and 18 bases lay in between. The CDR3 loop is CASSPGRDGISTDTQYF. In nucleotides, the CDR3 is TGCGCCAGCAGCCCGGGAAGGGACGGCATTAGCACAGATACGCAGTATTTT.

The chain couples TRBV29-1 to TRBJ2-3; D is undetermined. The germline V gene has CDR1 SQVTM and CDR2 ANQGSEA. The CDR3 contains 13 residues. V lost 3 bases and J lost 5, with 12 bases in between. The CDR3 DNA sequence: TGCAGCGTTGAGGCGGTAGAGGTAGATACGCAGTATTTT. Its translation: CSVEAVEVDTQYF.

V usage is TRBV5-6 and J usage is TRBJ2-7; D is ambiguous. The CDR3 has 13 amino acids. V lost 3 bases and J lost 2, with 9 bases in between. Germline V gene lookup returns CDR1 SGHDT and CDR2 YYEEEE. The CDR3 nucleotides are TGTGCCAGCAGCTACGGCAGGACCTACGAGCAGTACTTC. This codes for CASSYGRTYEQYF.

The chain couples TRBV5-4 to TRBJ1-2; D not certain. The CDR3 is made up of 14 amino acids. Germline V lookup: CDR1 SGHNT, CDR2 YYREEE (reference sequence). With 0 bases removed from V and 2 bases from J, the gap between germline ends came to 8 bases. The CDR3 bases are TGTGCCAGCAGCTTGGCGACAAGCAACTATGGCTACACCTTC. Translated, it gives CASSLATSNYGYTF.

The rearrangement uses TRBV7-9 and TRBJ1-4; D is undetermined. The germline V and J ends were trimmed by 2 bases and 8 bases, with 12 bases remaining between them. The CDR3 sequence is 14 residues long. Germline V gives CDR1 SEHNR, CDR2 FQNEAQ (reference sequence). The CDR3 reads CASSLLRNGEKLFF. The CDR3 region has the DNA TGTGCCAGCAGCTTATTGCGGAATGGGGAAAAACTGTTTTTT.

The V call is TRBV7-6, the J call TRBJ2-2; D might be TRBD1 (6 bases). The V end lost 3 bases, the J end lost 0 bases, and 11 bases lay between the germline ends. The germline V gene has CDR1 SGHVS and CDR2 FNYEAQ. The CDR3 runs 16 residues. Written as DNA, the CDR3 is TGTGCCAGCAGCTTGGCCGGGACACCGAACACCGGGGAGCTGTTTTTT. It encodes CASSLAGTPNTGELFF.

The chain links TRBV28 to TRBJ2-1; perhaps TRBD2 as D (5 bases). Deletions cut 5 bases from V and 6 bases from J, with 14 bases between. Per germline, CDR1 MDHEN and CDR2 SYDVKM. This CDR3 has 14 residues. The CDR3 sequence is CASSLPGSLNEQFF. The CDR3 region has the DNA TGTGCCAGCAGTCTCCCGGGGAGCCTCAATGAGCAGTTCTTC.

This clone was seen only a few times. The chain employs TRBV7-2 and TRBJ2-5; 12 bases are shared with TRBD2. Germline lookup yields CDR1 SGHTA and CDR2 FQGNSA. V was pared by 5 bases and J by 1 base, with 11 bases of the junction left unmatched. The CDR3 runs 18 residues. The CDR3 DNA reads as TGTGCCAGCAGCCGGACTAGCGGGGTATATACGGGCCAAGAGACCCAGTACTTC. The encoded protein is CASSRTSGVYTGQETQYF.

The chain combines TRBV15 with TRBJ2-5, with D perhaps matching TRBD1 (5 bases). The CDR3 is 13 residues long. V lost 4 bases and J 5 bases, leaving 11 bases between the germline ends. The V gene's germline CDR1 is LNHNV and CDR2 YYDKDF (reference sequence). The CDR3 coding sequence is TGTGCCACCAGCAAGGACAACTGGGAGACCCAGTACTTC. This gives the protein CATSKDNWETQYF.

This chain links TRBV5-6 with TRBJ1-1; possibly TRBD1 for D (6 bases). The length of the CDR3 is 14 residues. CDR1 and CDR2 from the germline V gene are SGHDT and YYEEEE. V was pared by 0 bases and J by 6 bases, with 12 bases between. The CDR3 nucleotides are TGTGCCAGCAGCTTGGCCCCGGGGGCCGCTGAAGCTTTCTTT. This encodes CASSLAPGAAEAFF.

The V call is TRBV5-1, the J call TRBJ2-1, with D tentatively TRBD1 or TRBD2 (5 bases each). Germline V gene data show CDR1 as SGHRS and CDR2 as YFSETQ. The CDR3 totals 16 residues. V dropped 4 bases and J dropped 9 bases, with 23 bases sitting between them. Written as DNA, the CDR3 is TGCGCCAGCAGCCAGCCCGGGGCTACTAAGTTCGGTGAGCAGTTCTTC. Its translation is CASSQPGATKFGEQFF.

V is TRBV5-6 and J is TRBJ2-5; D not certain. The CDR3 contains 14 residues. V lost 0 bases to trimming and J lost 5 bases, with 11 bases between them. Germline V gene lookup returns CDR1 SGHDT and CDR2 YYEEEE. The CDR3 spells CASSLEALRETQYF. The CDR3 DNA follows: TGTGCCAGCAGCTTGGAAGCATTACGGGAGACCCAGTACTTC.

This clone is a singleton in its sample. This chain joins TRBV27 and TRBJ2-7; possible D gene TRBD1, 5 bases. CDR1 and CDR2 from the germline V gene are MNHEY and SMNVEV (reference sequence). This CDR3 is built from 14 residues. V was pared by 0 bases and J by 6 bases, with 12 bases between. The CDR3 spells CASSLSGRVVEQYF. CDR3 DNA: TGTGCCAGCAGTTTATCCGGCAGGGTGGTCGAGCAGTACTTC.

There are a few counts of this clone. The rearrangement links TRBV5-6 to TRBJ2-3; D gene unclear. The CDR3 has 12 amino acids. V lost 1 base and J lost 4, with 4 bases in between. The germline CDR1 and CDR2 sequences are SGHDT and YYEEEE. The CDR3 protein is CASSLHSDTQYF. DNA for the CDR3: TGTGCCAGCAGCTTGCACTCAGATACGCAGTATTTT.

Details on this clone: The sample carries other DNA sequences with the same CDR3. V is TRBV7-2 and J is TRBJ1-2; D uncertain. CDR1 SGHTA and CDR2 FQGNSA come from the germline V gene. There are 13 residues in the CDR3. Trimming shortened V by 3 bases and J by 2 bases, and 7 bases separated the two germline ends. This chain's CDR3 is CASSFGGNYGYTF. CDR3 coding DNA: TGTGCCAGCAGCTTCGGCGGAAACTATGGCTACACCTTC.

The chain combines TRBV19 with TRBJ2-3, with 9 bases matching TRBD2. The CDR3 sequence is 14 residues long. CDR1 and CDR2 from the germline V gene are LNHDA and SQIVND (reference sequence). V shed 1 base, J shed 9 bases, and the junction held 5 bases outside the gene matches. CDR3 sequence: CASSIVGSGGTQYF. CDR3 nucleotide sequence: TGTGCCAGTAGTATAGTGGGTAGCGGGGGAACGCAGTATTTT.

This sequence joins TRBV5-6 and TRBJ1-1; tentatively, D is TRBD1 (5 bases). Trimming removed 0 bases at V and 3 bases at J, with 12 bases between. CDR1 is SGHDT and CDR2 is YYEEEE in the germline V gene. This CDR3 is 15 amino acids long. CDR3: CASSLGLGGDTEAFF. The CDR3 region has the DNA TGTGCCAGCAGCTTGGGGCTGGGAGGGGACACTGAAGCTTTCTTT.

The rearrangement joins TRBV10-3 to TRBJ2-3, with a weak D call TRBD1 (6 bases). CDR1 is ENHRY, CDR2 SYGVKD, per germline. Trimming removed 6 bases from V and 0 bases from J, with 13 bases in between. This CDR3 has 15 amino acids. CDR3 amino acids: CAIRAGETSTDTQYF. The DNA for the CDR3 is TGTGCCATCAGAGCAGGGGAGACTAGCACAGATACGCAGTATTTT.

The V and J genes are TRBV7-9 and TRBJ1-2, with a possible D match to TRBD1 (6 bases). The CDR3 is 15 amino acids. Per germline, CDR1 SEHNR and CDR2 FQNEAQ (reference sequence). Trimming removed 1 base at V and 0 bases at J, with 9 bases between. The CDR3, as DNA: TGTGCCAGCAGCTTAGTGGGACACGCTAACTATGGCTACACCTTC. This codes for CASSLVGHANYGYTF.